These 2 T cell receptor beta chains originate from one sample sequenced in a study of OX40 agonist ivuxolimab in advanced cancers. Libraries were prepared through the immunoSEQ multiplex PCR assay. Not all clones reach the TCRdb copy of this immuneACCESS table, which keeps in-frame sequences only. Checked studies attribute under half of the gap to unresolved V genes and leave the rest unexplained. Present in this sample are some 98,000 clones, roughly nine tenths of which were seen just once. The ten biggest clones cover around 0.32% of the sample. Material: CD4+ or CD8+ T cells sorted from blood, obtained in a trial of the OX40 agonist ivuxolimab. These TCRs come from an adult with an advanced solid tumor such as melanoma, head and neck, liver or kidney cancer.

The chain recombines TRBV5-1 with TRBJ2-3, with D possibly being TRBD1 (5 bases). Trimming shortened V by 2 bases and J by 2 bases, and 12 bases separated the two germline ends. Per the germline V gene, CDR1 is SGHRS and CDR2 is YFSETQ. The length of the CDR3 is 15 residues. CDR3 sequence reads: CASSFQGGNTDTQYF. CDR3 in DNA: TGCGCCAGCAGCTTTCAGGGTGGGAACACAGATACGCAGTATTTT.

The V call is TRBV6-6, the J call TRBJ1-1; 10 nucleotides agree with TRBD1. J gave up 4 bases and V 6 bases, and 5 bases lay outside the gene matches. Germline CDR1 reads MNHNY; CDR2 reads SVGAGI (reference sequence). This CDR3 region has 14 residues. This CDR3 is CASRDRDRGTEAFF. In DNA, the CDR3 is TGTGCCAGCAGAGACCGGGACAGGGGCACTGAAGCTTTCTTT.